These T cell receptor beta chains were read from a single sample in a study of cytomegalovirus exposure and HLA in healthy donors. Data came from immunoSEQ multiplex PCR; TCRdb stores just in-frame clones and leaves some out. The sample lists some 130,000 clones; roughly 70% were seen once. The sample consisted of PBMCs. The source of these receptors is a human donor in good health. CDR3s include the opening cysteine and the closing phenylalanine or tryptophan.

TRBV5-5 CASSLARSPSSGNTIYF
TRBV20-1 CSARDRSGAFF
TRBV5-4 CASSLAASVGSTDTQYF
TRBV18 CASSPSGLAFNEQFF
TRBV29-1 CSGGLGGSYEQYF
TRBV19 CASSEVDRAETQYF
TRBV11-3 CASSFSTTGVDEKLFF
TRBV5-1 CASSLEGQRYQPQHF
TRBV7-9 CASSRRQGGETQYF
TRBV11-1 CASSLPRRQNPYNEQFF
TRBV2 CASSEVAGGSYEQYF
TRBV14 CASSLTVLAGTRGWDEQFF
TRBV18 CASSPREPRGEKLFF
TRBV15 CATSRDLDSPGHF
TRBV29-1 CSVAEGSYEQYF
TRBV27 CASSFTGAGETQYF
TRBV4-1 CASSHPGTSGTSTDTQYF
TRBV10-3 CAITGTGVWTEAFF
TRBV6-6 CASSYSGTGYNEQFF
TRBV19 CASRTGVHTEAFF
TRBV4-1 CASSQDRRGSDTQYF
TRBV28 CASSFFLGTSYGSYNEQFF
TRBV5-1 CASSLGQGAPDTQYF
TRBV28 CASSSLLVREHANTGELFF
TRBV19 CASRGGVGRWAGNQPQHF
TRBV5-6 CASSTPNTEAFF
TRBV7-9 CASSSRLAGADTQYF
TRBV6-6 CASSYVYRVSNQPQHF
TRBV7-8 CASSPTSTTIAKNIQYF
TRBV7-8 CASSRGQLHMNTEAFF
TRBV28 CASSLRDFYNQPQHF
TRBV10-3 CAISDLGGRGEAQYF
TRBV5-6 CASTLRAGRAYEQFF
TRBV13 CASSLGTVYEQYF
TRBV27 CASSLSQGSEQYF
TRBV29-1 CSVEVWAGGMGNAIYF
TRBV28 CASSLGGWNEQFF
TRBV10-3 CAIRDREQTEAFF
TRBV27 CASTARTDGEQYF
TRBV9 CASSKDPGITGELFF
TRBV5-6 CASSLGVQGYEQFF
TRBV5-1 CASSPGGTGSPDTQYF
TRBV27 CASSQTSGAGNEQFF
TRBV5-8 CASSSHLAGVRNEQFF
TRBV25-1 CASMQGHYNEQFF
TRBV19 CASSPGLGRYEQYF
TRBV5-6 CASTARLAGYQETQYF
TRBV6-5 CASSGDTPETQYF
TRBV10-3 CAISGISAYEQYF
TRBV7-8 CASSIKGLAGDDTQYF
TRBV2 CASSGPPGGGNTEAFF
TRBV6-5 CASSPWTGTKLQYF
TRBV7-2 CASSPDGQEGQYF